Described below is a single TCR beta chain sequence and its context. Libraries were prepared by immunoSEQ multiplex PCR; TCRdb keeps only in-frame clonotypes and omits some of them. The sample lists some 1,400,000 clones, approximately 97% seen once, with roughly 1.1% in the top ten. Germline trimming cut 2 bases from V and 5 bases from J; bases unmatched to any gene: 8. Germline CDR1 and CDR2: MNHEY and SVGAGI. CDR3 length: 15 residues. This sample is part of a study of shared clonotypes between healthy human individuals. Sequencing used naive CD4+ T cells sorted from blood. Subset noted: CD45RA+ positively selected. The sequence derives from a man aged 25 to 45 in good health. V usage is TRBV6-5 and J usage is TRBJ2-5, with 7 bases fitting TRBD1. This chain's CDR3 is CASSYGTARRETQYF. In DNA, the CDR3 is TGTGCCAGCAGTTACGGGACAGCGAGGCGCGAGACCCAGTACTTC.